This T cell receptor beta chain emerged from a study of cytomegalovirus exposure and HLA in healthy donors (dated by TCRdb to 2015 to 2018). With regard to the full study: An earlier analysis of 587 of the donors reported around 280 Gb of sequence data and approximately 120 million unique TCR beta sequences obtained from some 200 million T cells. A later genetic analysis used genome-wide SNP genotypes for about 60% of the roughly 700 donors, treating that subset as a discovery cohort. Several DR-DQ haplotypes were handled as single units for association and clustering because linkage in the cohort was strong. The study aimed to test whether signatures of past pathogen exposure could be identified by cataloging public T cell receptors. The genetic ancestry cluster associated with self-reported Caucasian donors included 70% to 85% of the 398 genotyped donors. The T cell repertoires of 700 or so subjects were profiled by immunosequencing and related to cytomegalovirus serostatus. Rather than using new phenotypic data, the later analysis identified candidate immune exposures from TCR beta sequences and from how often those sequences occurred across donors. All discovery cohort repertoires had been generated on a single sequencing platform. In a later analysis, previously published TCR beta repertoires from fewer than 750 donors were re-analyzed and high-resolution HLA genotyping was added so that TCR occurrence patterns could be studied. Typing coverage varied by locus: about 629-630 donors for A, B, C, DRB1 and DQB1; 522 for DQA1; 600 to 610 for DPA1; roughly 450 for DPB1. Besides the first cohort of some 670 subjects, a separate validation cohort made up of 95 to 150 different subjects was used. Among 300 to 450 genotyped donors of the cohort, an average of 235,054 unique TCR beta nucleotide sequences were sequenced per donor, roughly a sixth of them non-productive. To predict cytomegalovirus infection status, the study brought together high-throughput TCR immunosequencing, statistical association of individual TCRs with disease status, and machine learning. Class I and class II HLA loci were covered by the typing at four-digit resolution. Roughly 310 gigabases of sequencing data and approximately 85 million unique TCR sequences were included in an early release covering roughly 600 HLA-typed donors. Donor age, sex, ethnicity and CMV serostatus were compiled alongside the repertoire data. To decide whether each TCR beta V gene segment behaved as functional or pseudogenic, an earlier analysis of fewer than 750 of the donors relied on high-throughput TCR beta sequencing. General conclusions and limits of the study: Broadly in line with IMGT annotations, most TCR beta V segments showed up in productive rearrangements about 90% or about 30% of the time in an earlier analysis of 587 of the donors. In a later analysis, around 17,000 TCR beta sequences were associated with specific HLA alleles at a false discovery rate of 0.05. The 87-base-pair reads could not distinguish some IMGT-functional V segments, including TRBV6-2 and TRBV6-3, so those segments were excluded. Compared with the roughly 700-donor mean, donors in an Asian-associated ancestry cluster had fewer N-insertions in productive TCRs, according to a later genetic analysis. Most TCR sequences were seen in very few donors, while some public TCRs were found in many individuals. A later genetic analysis associated a missense DCLRE1C variant with V-gene and J-gene trimming of TCR beta chains, and an independent cohort replicated the association. A few of the identified cytomegalovirus-associated TCR beta chains were confirmed in vitro to be specific for cytomegalovirus antigens. In a later analysis, the rate of TCR association differed among HLA loci, with DRB1 alleles having the most associated TCRs and HLA-C alleles having the fewest. A later analysis found that HLA-associated TCR beta chains were more clonally expanded and had lower generation probabilities than equally common non-associated chains. In a later analysis, several top co-occurrence clusters were reported to appear linked to parvovirus B19, influenza, CMV and Epstein-Barr virus. Correlated functional status among segregating V segments might reflect linkage disequilibrium, but an unknown experimental factor could not be ruled out. A cluster of highly shared sequence variants was judged likely to represent a technical artifact of the sequencing pipeline. Most CMV-associated TCR beta chains appeared to be HLA-restricted in a later analysis, and the HLA associations seemed to be driven largely by CMV exposure. Immune exposure information for the cohort was limited to CMV serostatus. Presence/absence analyses assumed roughly uniform sequencing depth across donors, an assumption that may not hold. Because counts were too low, 15 to 20 rarely observed V segments, including chromosome 9 orphons, were excluded from the earlier analysis of roughly 580 of the donors. A further reported finding was that TCR beta sequences accurately predicted the HLA-A and HLA-B alleles for most subjects in the first cohort. The authors suggested that the approach could potentially be extended to other disease states and immunological phenotypes. The study gave a list of 150 to 200 TCR beta chains associated with cytomegalovirus. When HLA alleles, especially DR and DQ, strongly co-occurred, attributing TCR associations to individual alleles was difficult. Because HLA typing was missing for some donors at each locus, association tests included only the typed subset. Only TCR beta chains were sequenced in this cohort, and the absence of alpha or paired-chain data limited detectable features. The classifier was reported to diagnose cytomegalovirus status with high specificity and sensitivity in both the original and validation cohorts.

Library prep was done by the immunoSEQ multiplex PCR assay. A mixture of 60 forward primers for TCR Vbeta segments and 13 reverse primers for TCR Jbeta segments was used in the multiplex PCR. The CDR3 region of rearranged TCR beta genes was amplified from genomic DNA by a multiplex PCR assay. Amplified TCR beta libraries were sequenced as 87-base-pair reads on the Illumina HiSeq System. In the source study's methods: In a later analysis, tens of millions of unique TCR beta chains were counted across the 500 to 850 repertoires, and roughly 11 million of these chains were shared by at least two donors. A nearest-neighbor algorithm error-corrected the raw reads and collapsed the reads into unique sequences, merging closely related sequences to remove PCR and sequencing errors. Alignment of CDR3 sequences to IMGT reference sequences was used to assign V, D and J gene segments. Each retained sequence needed at least a six-nucleotide match to both a V gene segment and a J gene segment. Rearrangements were classified as productive when the CDR3 lacked stop codons and remained in frame with V and J, and all other rearrangements were classified as non-productive. Following IMGT convention, CDR3 was defined as the stretch from the second conserved V-encoded cysteine to the conserved J-encoded phenylalanine. Sequences without an unambiguous match to a single V gene segment were excluded from the earlier analysis of approximately 600 of the donors. In an earlier analysis of several hundred of the donors, V segments were called functional above 56.7% productive rearrangements and were called segregating when the between-donor standard deviation exceeded 5%. A statistical classification framework was built for diagnosing cytomegalovirus status from the catalog of TCR beta chain sequences. V and J gene assignment, in a later analysis, came from comparing TCR nucleotide sequences with IMGT/GENE-DB human TR gene sequences. A later analysis assigned CDR3 sequences and most-parsimonious VDJ recombination scenarios with the TCRdist pipeline. In a later analysis, every TCR beta chain was defined by the combination of its CDR3 amino acid sequence and its V-gene family, and reads without a unique V-gene family were dropped. A later analysis removed roughly 590 highly shared, low-generation-probability nucleotide sequences to deal with suspected cross-contamination and a sequencing artifact. In a later analysis, a clonal expansion index was calculated for each public chain from normalized within-repertoire ranks of inferred template counts. In a later analysis, generation probabilities were computed using a VDJ recombination model fitted to out-of-frame rearrangements, and the results were checked against IGoR. In a later analysis, TCR-TCR, TCR-HLA and TCR-CMV co-occurrence was scored with hypergeometric tests, and a repertoire-size bias correction was applied to TCR pairs. In a later analysis, false discovery rates were estimated by permuting HLA or CMV assignments 20 times. In a later analysis, co-occurring TCRs were grouped using DBSCAN, with TCRdist sequence similarity added in when clustering inside HLA-allele-positive subsets. Repertoires with fewer than 30,000 or more than 120,000 public chains, plus five repertoires with anomalous nucleotide sharing, were excluded from co-occurrence clustering. Not all clones reach the TCRdb copy of this immuneACCESS table, which keeps in-frame sequences only. Checked studies attribute under half of the gap to unresolved V genes and leave the rest unexplained. For V, J and clone size, that table is used; D and trimming come from the DNA. The sample's clone listing holds tens of thousands of clones. The ten largest account for over 3% of the sample.

The CDR3 runs 15 residues from the cysteine to the phenylalanine. The only DNA kept is the CDR3, 45 bases in frame from the first base. V is cut back by 6 bases and J by 4 bases, with 9 bases in the junction unmatched. The germline V gene (reference sequence) provides CDR1 MNHEY and CDR2 SMNVEV. Turning to this clone: The clone's antigen remains unknown.

The cohort consisted of approximately 690 healthy bone marrow donors. Cohort members were all nominally healthy when sampled, although unrecorded immune exposures were likely present. The donor was CMV seropositive and belonged to the group of 250 to 300 seropositive cohort members. Every donor gave a peripheral blood sample, and the peripheral blood mononuclear cells from that sample were used for TCR beta sequencing. Genomic DNA extraction from the blood cell samples was performed with the Qiagen DNeasy Blood Extraction Kit. The sequence was obtained from a woman in her 30s in good health and CMV-seropositive. The sequenced sample was PBMCs. The rearranged chain carries TRBV27 and TRBJ2-5; 9 central nucleotides agree with TRBD2. The CDR3 protein sequence reads: CASRPPSGVGETQYF. The DNA sequence is as follows: TGTGCCAGCAGGCCCCCTAGCGGGGTAGGAGAGACCCAGTACTTC.